One sample yielded the 27 T cell receptor beta chains listed below, sequenced in a study of cytomegalovirus exposure and HLA in healthy donors. Produced via immunoSEQ multiplex PCR; TCRdb's table is partial and in-frame only. The sample has 300,000 to 450,000 clones; roughly 85% are singletons. The sequencing sample was made of PBMCs. These receptors were obtained from a woman aged 18-35 years in good health and CMV-seronegative.

CDR3 protein: CASSLAIQGRTDTQYF. For the CDR3, the DNA is TGCGCCAGCAGCTTGGCCATCCAGGGTCGTACAGATACGCAGTATTTT. The chain couples TRBV5-1 to TRBJ2-3, with a tentative D call TRBD1 (5 bases). The CDR3 runs to 16 residues. The V gene's germline CDR1 is SGHRS and CDR2 YFSETQ. The germline V and J ends were trimmed by 0 bases and 3 bases, with 14 bases remaining between them.

This chain links TRBV27 with TRBJ2-1; 10 bases line up with TRBD2. V was pared by 4 bases and J by 0 bases, with 9 bases of the junction left unmatched. CDR3 length equals 18 residues. Germline V gene lookup returns CDR1 MNHEY and CDR2 SMNVEV (reference sequence). The CDR3 loop is CASSSGLADRTSYNEQFF. The CDR3 region has the DNA TGTGCCAGCAGTTCAGGACTAGCGGATAGAACCTCCTACAATGAGCAGTTCTTC.

This clone was counted once. V and J are TRBV18 and TRBJ2-1; TRBD2 agrees at 12 bases. This CDR3 comprises 19 residues. The V segment lost 0 bases and the J segment 6 bases; nucleotides outside the gene matches: 12. From germline, CDR1 is KGHSH and CDR2 LQKENI. CDR3 bases: TGTGCCAGCTCACCACCCAATCTAGGACTAGCGGGATGGAGCAATGAGCAGTTCTTC. The encoded protein is CASSPPNLGLAGWSNEQFF.

The gene calls are TRBV7-7 and TRBJ2-7; 9 nucleotides match TRBD1. The CDR3 loop spans 13 amino acids. CDR1 is SSHAT, CDR2 FNYEAQ, per germline (reference sequence). The trim removed 4 bases at V and 5 bases at J, leaving 3 bases unmatched. Written as DNA, the CDR3 is TGTGCCAGCAGCTCGGGACAGGGCAACGAGCAGTACTTC. Translated, it gives CASSSGQGNEQYF. The whole variable domain, filled in from reference TRBV7-7 and TRBJ2-7, reads GAGVSQSPRYKVTKRGQDVTLRCDPISSHATLYWYQQALGQGPEFLTYFNYEAQPDKSGLPSDRFSAERPEGSISTLTIQRTEQRDSAMYRCASSSGQGNEQYFGPGTRLTVT.

V usage is TRBV28 and J usage is TRBJ2-7; D is perhaps TRBD2 (6 bases). The ends were cut back, 5 bases at V and 5 bases at J, with 10 bases in the middle. This CDR3 region has 12 residues. Germline assignment: CDR1 MDHEN and CDR2 SYDVKM. CDR3 sequence: CASSPPGDEQYF. The CDR3 DNA reads as TGTGCCAGCAGTCCCCCGGGGGACGAGCAGTACTTC.

This chain links TRBV6-1 with TRBJ1-1, with TRBD1 matching 8 bases. The germline V gene has CDR1 MNHNS and CDR2 SASEGT. The CDR3 loop spans 14 amino acids. The V segment lost 6 bases and the J segment 3 bases; nucleotides outside the gene matches: 6. The CDR3 coding sequence is TGTGCCAGCAGGGGGACAGGTTGGGACACTGAAGCTTTCTTT. Its protein product is CASRGTGWDTEAFF.

The rearrangement uses TRBV27 and TRBJ1-5; D is unresolved. CDR1 and CDR2 (germline): MNHEY, SMNVEV (reference sequence). The CDR3 extends over 14 amino acids. Trimming removed 2 bases from V and 4 bases from J, with 9 bases in between. Here the CDR3 reads CASSLNGENQPQHF. CDR3 bases: TGTGCCAGCAGTTTAAACGGGGAGAATCAGCCCCAGCATTTT.

This clone has only one observation. This CDR3 is also generated by other DNA sequences in the sample. This rearrangement joins TRBV28 to TRBJ2-7; D remains ambiguous. This CDR3 region has 12 residues. V was shortened by 1 base and J by 4 bases, with 5 bases between the two germline ends. CDR1 is MDHEN and CDR2 is SYDVKM in the germline V gene. This CDR3 reads CASSLSGYEQYF. The CDR3 DNA follows: TGTGCCAGCAGTTTATCGGGTTACGAGCAGTACTTC. Based on the CDR3 plus reference TRBV28 and TRBJ2-7, the full variable domain is DVKVTQSSRYLVKRTGEKVFLECVQDMDHENMFWYRQDPGLGLRLIYFSYDVKMKEKGDIPEGYSVSREKKERFSLILESASTNQTSMYLCASSLSGYEQYFGPGTRLTVT.

The V and J genes are TRBV4-1 and TRBJ2-1, with 7 positions matching TRBD2. V lost 5 bases, J lost 7 bases, and 14 bases stayed unmatched. Germline V lookup: CDR1 MGHRA, CDR2 YSYEKL. There are 16 residues in the CDR3. This CDR3 reads CASSARLARDGNEQFF. CDR3 nucleotides: TGCGCCAGCAGCGCCCGACTAGCACGGGACGGGAATGAGCAGTTCTTC.

The chain has TRBV30 and TRBJ1-1; no firm D call. CDR3 length: 12 residues. Germline V gene data show CDR1 as GTSNPN and CDR2 as SVGIG (reference sequence). Trimming took off 3 bases at V and 1 base at J, with 6 bases between the two ends. CDR3 in amino acids: CAWSPGNTEAFF. CDR3 nucleotide sequence: TGTGCCTGGAGCCCCGGGAACACTGAAGCTTTCTTT.

V usage is TRBV7-9 and J usage is TRBJ2-7; 7 bases agree with TRBD1. Looked up from germline, CDR1 is SEHNR and CDR2 is FQNEAQ (reference sequence). The CDR3 sequence is 16 residues long. The V segment lost 3 bases and the J segment 5 bases; nucleotides outside the gene matches: 13. In nucleotides, the CDR3 is TGTGCCAGCAGCTTCCCCTTGGGGACAGCTCTCGACGAGCAGTACTTC. It codes for CASSFPLGTALDEQYF.

The chain couples TRBV27 to TRBJ2-1; 11 positions agree with TRBD1. The CDR3 has 20 amino acids. Looked up from germline, CDR1 is MNHEY and CDR2 is SMNVEV (reference sequence). The V gene end was trimmed by 4 bases and the J gene end by 0 bases; junction bases not matched to a gene: 14. The CDR3 DNA reads TGTGCCAGCAGTTCGATCTCCGGGACAGGGGGGAAGAGCTCCTACAATGAGCAGTTCTTC. As protein: CASSSISGTGGKSSYNEQFF.

V usage is TRBV7-9 and J usage is TRBJ1-3; the match to TRBD1 covers 7 bases. Trimming took 4 bases from V and 4 from J; bases not matched to a gene: 10. CDR3 length: 16 amino acids. The V gene's germline CDR1 is SEHNR and CDR2 FQNEAQ (reference sequence). The CDR3: CASSSPGQRAGNTIYF. The CDR3 DNA reads TGTGCCAGCAGCTCGCCGGGACAGCGGGCCGGAAACACCATATATTTT.

The J gene is TRBJ2-5, the V gene TRBV30, with 9 bases that match TRBD2. The CDR3 sequence is 15 residues long. Germline-derived CDR1 and CDR2 are GTSNPN and SVGIG (reference sequence). The J segment lost 4 bases and the V segment lost 7 bases, leaving 13 bases of the junction unmatched. The CDR3 DNA is TGTGCCTCCCATTCTGGCGGGAGGGGGGTAGAGACCCAGTACTTC. This translates into CASHSGGRGVETQYF.

This clone turned up a few times. This chain joins TRBV7-9 and TRBJ2-7, with 7 bases fitting TRBD1. From germline, CDR1 is SEHNR and CDR2 FQNEAQ (reference sequence). The CDR3 spans 13 residues. The trim removed 5 bases at V and 5 bases at J, leaving 6 bases unmatched. CDR3 residues: CASSPPGGHEQYF. CDR3 bases: TGTGCCAGCAGCCCACCAGGGGGTCACGAGCAGTACTTC.

This chain connects TRBV27 to TRBJ2-2, with 7 bases matching TRBD1. V shed 6 bases, J shed 5 bases, and the junction held 6 bases outside the gene matches. CDR3 length: 14 residues. Germline CDR1 is MNHEY and CDR2 is SMNVEV (reference sequence). CDR3 in amino acids: CASSKGAGTGELFF. CDR3 coding DNA: TGTGCCAGCAGCAAGGGGGCAGGGACCGGGGAGCTGTTTTTT.

This rearrangement joins TRBV5-1 to TRBJ2-7, with a weak D call TRBD2 (6 bases). Germline lookup yields CDR1 SGHRS and CDR2 YFSETQ. CDR3 size: 16 residues. The V end lost 0 bases, the J end lost 0 bases, and 13 bases lay between the germline ends. CDR3 residues: CASSLVGGSGSYEQYF. Here the CDR3 DNA reads TGCGCCAGCAGCTTGGTTGGGGGGAGTGGCTCCTACGAGCAGTACTTC.

The DNA for the CDR3 is TGTGCCTTAAGCAGGTCCGACTACGAGCAGTACTTC. It translates to CALSRSDYEQYF. V and J are TRBV2 and TRBJ2-5; the D is unclear. Matching the DNA end better, TRBJ2-7 makes the J call doubtful. Germline V gene lookup returns CDR1 SNHLY and CDR2 FYNNEI. The CDR3 runs 12 residues.

The rearrangement uses TRBV7-9 and TRBJ2-7, with TRBD1 as a possible D gene (6 bases). The CDR3 is 15 residues long. Trimming took off 4 bases at V and 6 bases at J, with 19 bases between the two ends. Germline CDR1 reads SEHNR; CDR2 reads FQNEAQ (reference sequence). The CDR3 protein is CASSSSGTSWGEQYF. The CDR3 DNA reads as TGTGCCAGCAGCTCCTCCGGGACAAGCTGGGGCGAGCAGTACTTC.

V gene TRBV28 combines with J gene TRBJ2-7, with D possibly matching TRBD2 (7 bases). CDR3 length equals 16 residues. Trimming removed 1 base from V and 4 bases from J, with 17 bases in between. Germline V gene lookup returns CDR1 MDHEN and CDR2 SYDVKM. The CDR3 loop reads CASSLFGEGVRYEQYF. As DNA, the CDR3 is TGTGCCAGCAGTTTATTTGGGGAGGGGGTTCGGTACGAGCAGTACTTC.

The gene calls are TRBV13 and TRBJ2-2; D call uncertain. This CDR3 comprises 14 residues. Germline V gene lookup returns CDR1 PRHDT and CDR2 FYEKMQ (reference sequence). Trimming removed 1 base from V and 2 bases from J, with 5 bases in between. CDR3 bases: TGTGCCAGCAGCTTAGATGTAAACACCGGGGAGCTGTTTTTT. This sequence encodes CASSLDVNTGELFF.

The chain is built from TRBV28 and TRBJ2-5, with a possible D match to TRBD2 (7 bases). Germline CDR1 reads MDHEN; CDR2 reads SYDVKM. Trimming stripped 1 base from V and 5 bases from J, with 14 bases between. This CDR3 spans 15 amino acids. The chain's CDR3 is CASSLSRERGETQYF. For the CDR3, the DNA is TGTGCCAGCAGTTTATCGCGGGAGAGGGGGGAGACCCAGTACTTC.

The rearrangement uses TRBV10-2 and TRBJ1-5; D is uncertain. Deletions cut 4 bases from V and 4 bases from J, with 11 bases between. Germline V gene sequence: CDR1 WSHSY, CDR2 SAAADI. This CDR3 has 14 residues. The CDR3 DNA sequence: TGCGCCAGCAGTGTAGGAACAGTGAATCAGCCCCAGCATTTT. It is translated as CASSVGTVNQPQHF.

Of note for this clone: Other DNA sequences in this sample translate to the same CDR3. CDR3 amino acids: CASSLAGVNEQFF. Written as DNA, the CDR3 is TGCGCCAGCAGCTTGGCAGGCGTAAATGAGCAGTTCTTC. V is TRBV5-1 and J is TRBJ2-1; no clear D gene. Germline V CDR1 and CDR2: SGHRS, YFSETQ. This CDR3 region has 13 residues. The ends were cut back, 0 bases at V and 7 bases at J, with 8 bases in the middle.

Comment on this clone: This sample includes further DNA sequences coding for the same CDR3. The V and J genes are TRBV27 and TRBJ2-7; 12 nucleotides match TRBD1. In germline, CDR1 is MNHEY, CDR2 SMNVEV (reference sequence). Germline trimming cut 4 bases from V and 6 bases from J; bases unmatched to any gene: 1. The CDR3 covers 13 residues. The CDR3 DNA is TGTGCCAGCAGTTGGGACAGGGGGCGCGAGCAGTACTTC. It yields the protein CASSWDRGREQYF.

The gene calls are TRBV5-1 and TRBJ1-4, with TRBD1 as a possible D gene (6 bases). The CDR3 is 14 amino acids. Trimming took 4 bases from V and 7 from J, leaving 14 bases between them. Looked up from germline, CDR1 is SGHRS and CDR2 is YFSETQ. CDR3 bases: TGCGCCAGCAGCAACAGGGATGGCGGTGAAAAACTGTTTTTT. It encodes CASSNRDGGEKLFF.

The chain employs TRBV12-2 and TRBJ2-7; the tabulated D call, TRBD2, remains unverified against the DNA. TRBV12-2 is a known pseudogene. The CDR3 is made up of 16 amino acids. CDR3 coding DNA: TGTGCAAGTCGCTTAGCGGGTTCTCATGGGAGCTACGAGCAGTACTTC. Translated, it gives CASRLAGSHGSYEQYF.